The 25 T cell receptor beta chains listed next were all sequenced from one sample in a study of Ad26.COV2.S vaccination and SARS-CoV-2 variants. Treatment given: some 20 received Ad26.COV2.S at low or high dose, single or two shots; about 5 received placebo; per-sample allocation not given. Sampling was performed 63 days after the first vaccine or placebo injection. The table came from immunoSEQ multiplex PCR; TCRdb's copy has only in-frame clones and leaves some out. The sample carries some 300,000 clones, just under 85% recorded once. Sequenced material: peripheral blood, taken in a trial of Ad26.COV2.S vaccine versus placebo. The origin of the receptors is a person between 18 and 60 years old who received the Ad26.COV2.S COVID-19 vaccine or a placebo.

The chain joins TRBV5-4 to TRBJ2-5; D call uncertain. Germline loops: CDR1 SGHNT, CDR2 YYREEE (reference sequence). The V and J ends lost 0 bases and 1 base respectively, with 10 bases between them. This CDR3 comprises 15 residues. The CDR3 bases are TGTGCCAGCAGCTTGGATGGGTCAGCCCAAGAGACCCAGTACTTC. This encodes CASSLDGSAQETQYF.

V and J are TRBV4-1 and TRBJ1-1; D uncertain. The CDR3 has 14 residues. CDR1 and CDR2 (germline): MGHRA, YSYEKL. Between the trimmed V and J ends, which lost 0 bases and 1 base, there was a span of 6 bases. The CDR3 sequence is CASSQDMGNTEAFF. In nucleotides, the CDR3 is TGCGCCAGCAGCCAAGATATGGGGAACACTGAAGCTTTCTTT.

As concerns this clone: One end of the junction is discordant with germline, which a read error may explain. The CDR3: CASSSSFADYNGQFF. CDR3 DNA: TGTGCCAGCAGCTCCTCCTTCGCGGACTACAATGGGCAGTTCTTC. The chain carries TRBV11-3 and TRBJ2-1, with D possibly TRBD2 on 6 matching bases. Germline V gene lookup returns CDR1 SGHNT and CDR2 YENEEA. This CDR3 is built from 15 residues. The full variable domain, completed using reference TRBV11-3 and TRBJ2-1, is EAGVVQSPRYKIIEKKQPVAFWCNPISGHNTLYWYLQNLGQGPELLIRYENEEAVDDSQLPKDRFSAERLKGVDSTLKIQPAELGDSAVYLCASSSSFADYNGQFFGPGTRLTVL.

This chain links TRBV5-3 with TRBJ1-2, with 8 bases fitting TRBD1. TRBV5-3 is filed as an ORF, its function uncertain. Losses at the gene ends were 3 bases for V and 5 bases for J; bases not matched to a gene: 6. The CDR3 is 14 amino acids. CDR3 in DNA: TGTGCCAGAAGCTCAGTGACAGGGGATTATGGCTACACCTTC. Its translation: CARSSVTGDYGYTF.

The chain uses TRBV27 and TRBJ1-1, with unresolved D. The V gene lost 5 bases and the J gene lost 4 bases, with 26 bases spanning the gap. Germline values: CDR1 MNHEY, CDR2 SMNVEV (reference sequence). The CDR3 runs to 18 residues. This chain's CDR3 is CASSIPDRRLNHSTEAFF. DNA of the CDR3: TGTGCCAGCAGTATACCGGACCGACGGCTGAATCATTCCACTGAAGCTTTCTTT.

The chain carries TRBV15 and TRBJ2-3; tentatively, D is TRBD2 (6 bases). Germline CDR1 is LNHNV and CDR2 is YYDKDF (reference sequence). V lost 1 base, J lost 6 bases, and 14 bases lay in between. The CDR3 extends over 15 amino acids. CDR3 coding DNA: TGTGCCACCAGCAGAGCGGGGGACCTCGCTGATACGCAGTATTTT. Its protein product is CATSRAGDLADTQYF.

The chain combines TRBV21-1 with TRBJ1-6; the table's D call, TRBD1, was not checked against the DNA. TRBV21-1 is a pseudogene. The CDR3 covers 16 residues. This chain's CDR3 is CASSNKPGQTNSPLHF. DNA for the CDR3: TGTGCCAGCAGCAACAAACCGGGACAGACAAATTCACCCCTCCACTTT.

The chain links TRBV3-1 (or the pseudogene TRBV3-2) to TRBJ2-5, with 7 bases that match TRBD2. Trimming took 4 bases from V and 5 from J; bases not matched to a gene: 7. Germline V CDR1 and CDR2: LGHDT, YNNKEL (reference sequence). This CDR3 has 14 amino acids. CDR3 region: CASSLRTRVETQYF. The CDR3 DNA sequence: TGTGCCAGCAGCCTAAGGACTAGAGTTGAGACCCAGTACTTC.

The chain combines TRBV19 with TRBJ2-1, with D hard to call. V dropped 3 bases and J dropped 2 bases, with 11 bases sitting between them. The CDR3 loop spans 15 amino acids. Per the germline V gene, CDR1 is LNHDA and CDR2 is SQIVND (reference sequence). CDR3 DNA sequence: TGTGCCAGTAGTATGGTAGGGCTCCCCTACAATGAGCAGTTCTTC. Its translation: CASSMVGLPYNEQFF.

The V gene is TRBV13, the J gene TRBJ1-2; 9 bases map to TRBD1. This CDR3 region has 18 residues. V lost 0 bases to trimming and J lost 4 bases; unmatched junction nucleotides: 12. Per germline, CDR1 PRHDT and CDR2 FYEKMQ (reference sequence). The CDR3 nucleotides are TGTGCCAGCAGCTTAGGTGGGACAGGGAACCCTCCTAGCTATGGCTACACCTTC. Translation: CASSLGGTGNPPSYGYTF.

CDR3 sequence reads: CASGSGIYEQYF. Written as DNA, the CDR3 is TGTGCCAGCGGTTCCGGGATCTACGAGCAGTACTTC. The V gene is TRBV12-3 or TRBV12-4, the J gene TRBJ2-7, with D possibly TRBD2 on 5 matching bases. CDR3 length: 12 amino acids. Trimming stripped 8 bases from V and 3 bases from J, with 11 bases between.

This rearrangement joins TRBV6-6 to TRBJ1-1, with unresolved D. Trimming left V 5 bases short and J 2 bases short, with 9 bases between. The germline V gene has CDR1 MNHNY and CDR2 SVGAGI (reference sequence). This CDR3 region has 13 residues. As DNA, the CDR3 is TGTGCCAGCAGTCGGCAGACCAACACTGAAGCTTTCTTT. This gives the protein CASSRQTNTEAFF.

The chain couples TRBV3-1 (or the pseudogene TRBV3-2) to TRBJ1-5; 7 nucleotides align to TRBD1. The CDR3 covers 14 residues. CDR1 LGHDT and CDR2 YNNKEL come from the germline V gene (reference sequence). V was clipped by 4 bases and J by 3 bases; unmatched bases: 3. Here the CDR3 DNA reads TGTGCCAGCAGCCTGGGACAGCTCAATCAGCCCCAGCATTTT. Translated, it gives CASSLGQLNQPQHF.

V gene TRBV5-4 combines with J gene TRBJ1-4; no firm D call. Per germline, CDR1 SGHNT and CDR2 YYREEE (reference sequence). CDR3 size: 15 residues. Trimming took 4 bases from V and 8 from J, leaving 18 bases between them. CDR3 sequence: CASSAQTGKGEKLFF. The CDR3 nucleotides are TGTGCCAGCAGCGCCCAGACGGGAAAAGGAGAAAAACTGTTTTTT.

The V call is TRBV2, the J call TRBJ1-4; D is possibly TRBD1 (5 bases). Germline CDR1 and CDR2: SNHLY and FYNNEI. V lost 6 bases and J 7 bases, leaving 15 bases between the germline ends. The CDR3 runs to 14 residues. CDR3 amino acids: CASRDGRGGEKLFF. DNA for the CDR3: TGTGCCAGCAGGGACGGGAGGGGTGGTGAAAAACTGTTTTTT.

This chain uses TRBV19 with TRBJ1-1; 7 bases are shared with TRBD1. Germline V gene sequence: CDR1 LNHDA, CDR2 SQIVND (reference sequence). The junction had 14 bases not matched to a gene; V was cut back by 1 base and J by 6 bases. The CDR3 runs to 17 residues. CDR3 amino acids: CASSIVPGERGPPEAFF. CDR3 in DNA: TGTGCCAGTAGTATAGTCCCAGGGGAAAGGGGGCCGCCTGAAGCTTTCTTT.

The V call is TRBV7-2, the J call TRBJ1-1; D remains unclear. V shed 5 bases and J shed 6 bases, with 16 bases lying between them. The CDR3 runs to 14 residues. The germline V gene encodes CDR1 SGHTA and CDR2 FQGNSA. The DNA of the CDR3 is TGTGCCAGCAGCGCTCACGTGGCCATCGCTGAAGCTTTCTTT. Translation gives CASSAHVAIAEAFF.

V and J are TRBV10-2 and TRBJ1-2; D ambiguous. The CDR3 covers 16 residues. The germline V gene encodes CDR1 WSHSY and CDR2 SAAADI. V dropped 5 bases and J dropped 2 bases, with 18 bases sitting between them. The CDR3 loop is CASSPITRATNYGYTF. CDR3 nucleotides: TGCGCCAGCAGTCCGATAACGAGGGCAACAAACTATGGCTACACCTTC.

This chain uses TRBV3-1 (or the pseudogene TRBV3-2) with TRBJ1-2; D gene ambiguous. The CDR3 is made up of 11 amino acids. Germline V gene sequence: CDR1 LGHDT, CDR2 YNNKEL (reference sequence). Trimming removed 0 bases from V and 8 bases from J, with 4 bases in between. The CDR3 region has the DNA TGTGCCAGCAGCCAAGAGAGAGGCTACACCTTC. Its protein is CASSQERGYTF.

This clone showed up just once. The chain combines TRBV25-1 with TRBJ2-7, with 7 bases identical to TRBD1. The CDR3 totals 12 residues. The germline V gene has CDR1 MGHDK and CDR2 SYGVNS. V was pared by 8 bases and J by 2 bases, with 3 bases of the junction left unmatched. In DNA form, the CDR3 reads TGTGCCAGCGGGACAGAGACCTACGAGCAGTACTTC. This translates into CASGTETYEQYF.

This rearrangement joins TRBV9 to TRBJ2-3, with 8 bases identical to TRBD2. The V and J ends lost 2 bases and 2 bases, in that order; junction bases with no gene match: 10. Per the germline V gene, CDR1 is SGDLS and CDR2 is YYNGEE. The CDR3 runs 17 residues. The CDR3 protein is CASSVGAGRGATDTQYF. CDR3 bases: TGTGCCAGCAGCGTTGGAGCGGGGCGGGGGGCCACAGATACGCAGTATTTT.

This clone was detected only once. The chain has TRBV24-1 and TRBJ2-2; possible D gene TRBD2, 7 bases. The CDR3 loop spans 12 amino acids. Per the germline V gene, CDR1 is KGHDR and CDR2 is SFDVKD. Between the trimmed V and J ends, which lost 9 bases and 8 bases, there was a span of 12 bases. The DNA for the CDR3 is TGTGCCACCGGGGGGGCGTTAGGGGAGCTGTTTTTT. Protein sequence: CATGGALGELFF.

The chain combines TRBV5-1 with TRBJ2-1; D is uncertain. The V end was cut by 7 bases, the J end by 4 bases, with 18 bases between. Germline CDR1 reads SGHRS; CDR2 reads YFSETQ. The CDR3 consists of 15 residues. The CDR3 reads CASSLTPQGYNEQFF. The CDR3 DNA reads as TGCGCCAGCTCCTTGACCCCCCAAGGATACAATGAGCAGTTCTTC.

This clone was detected only once. V and J are TRBV6-6 and TRBJ1-3; maybe TRBD1 (5 bases). The V end was cut by 6 bases, the J end by 7 bases, with 16 bases between. CDR3 length equals 14 residues. Germline V lookup: CDR1 MNHNY, CDR2 SVGAGI (reference sequence). In DNA form, the CDR3 reads TGTGCCAGCAGACCGGGGGGGAGTGAGAACACCATATATTTT. It yields the protein CASRPGGSENTIYF.

CDR3 amino acids: CASKSPGTGISSYNSPLHF. CDR3 coding DNA: TGTGCCAGCAAATCGCCCGGGACAGGGATTAGCTCCTATAATTCACCCCTCCACTTT. The chain combines TRBV28 with TRBJ1-6; 9 bases align to TRBD1. This CDR3 has 19 residues. The V and J ends lost 7 bases and 0 bases, in that order; junction bases with no gene match: 13. Germline values: CDR1 MDHEN, CDR2 SYDVKM.